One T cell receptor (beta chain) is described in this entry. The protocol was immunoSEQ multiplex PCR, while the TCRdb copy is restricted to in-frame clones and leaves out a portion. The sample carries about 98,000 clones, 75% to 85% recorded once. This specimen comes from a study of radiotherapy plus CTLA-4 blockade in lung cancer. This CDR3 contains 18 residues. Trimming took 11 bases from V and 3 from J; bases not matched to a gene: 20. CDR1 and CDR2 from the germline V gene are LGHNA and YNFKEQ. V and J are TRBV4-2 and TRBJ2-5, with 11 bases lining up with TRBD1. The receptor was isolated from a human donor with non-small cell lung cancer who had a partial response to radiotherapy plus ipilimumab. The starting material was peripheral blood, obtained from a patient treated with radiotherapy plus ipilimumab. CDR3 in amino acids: CAVGGARPGQGVEETQYF. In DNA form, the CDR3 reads TGTGCCGTGGGGGGGGCCAGACCGGGACAGGGGGTCGAAGAGACCCAGTACTTC.